This entry lists 15 T cell receptor beta chains sequenced from one sample in a study of T cell responses to AZD1222 COVID-19 vaccine. The data were produced by immunoSEQ multiplex PCR, yet TCRdb's version contains in-frame clones alone and is incomplete. This sample's table reports about 140,000 clones. The sample comprised peripheral blood. These receptors originate from an adult in good health.

V is TRBV18 and J is TRBJ2-3, with D tentatively TRBD2 (7 bases). This CDR3 is built from 14 residues. CDR1 is KGHSH, CDR2 LQKENI, per germline. V gave up 2 bases and J gave up 6 bases, with 12 bases separating them. In nucleotides, the CDR3 is TGTGCCAGCTCACCATCGGGGGGCGCGGATACGCAGTATTTT. This encodes CASSPSGGADTQYF.

The chain is built from TRBV9 and TRBJ1-4, with 7 bases identical to TRBD1. The CDR3 has 16 residues. In germline, CDR1 is SGDLS, CDR2 YYNGEE. With V trimmed by 3 bases and J by 8 bases, 13 bases remained unmatched. CDR3 region: CASSALGDSLGEKLFF. The CDR3 DNA is TGTGCCAGCAGCGCGCTCGGGGACAGCCTAGGGGAAAAACTGTTTTTT.

Comment on this clone: At the DNA level, this CDR3 is encoded by other sequences in the same sample as well. The chain couples TRBV4-3 to TRBJ1-6; D ambiguous. Germline loops: CDR1 LGHNA, CDR2 YSLEER. This CDR3 is built from 15 residues. The germline V and J ends were trimmed by 3 bases and 0 bases, with 6 bases remaining between them. The CDR3 DNA reads TGCGCCAGCAGCCAGGGGAGCTCCTATAATTCACCCCTCCACTTT. It encodes CASSQGSSYNSPLHF.

CDR3 amino acids: CASSPTPGPRNSPLHF. The CDR3 nucleotides are TGCGCCAGCAGCCCAACTCCGGGACCTAGAAATTCACCCCTCCACTTT. The gene calls are TRBV5-1 and TRBJ1-6; perhaps TRBD1 as D (5 bases). CDR1 and CDR2 from the germline V gene are SGHRS and YFSETQ. V lost 4 bases and J 7 bases, leaving 18 bases between the germline ends. This CDR3 region has 16 residues. Based on the CDR3 plus reference TRBV5-1 and TRBJ1-6, the full variable domain is KAGVTQTPRYLIKTRGQQVTLSCSPISGHRSVSWYQQTPGQGLQFLFEYFSETQRNKGNFPGRFSGRQFSNSRSEMNVSTLELGDSALYLCASSPTPGPRNSPLHFGNGTRLTVT.

The rearrangement links TRBV30 to TRBJ1-2; D ambiguous. From germline, CDR1 is GTSNPN and CDR2 SVGIG (reference sequence). V was clipped by 0 bases and J by 0 bases, with 2 bases between them. The CDR3 spans 12 residues. The CDR3 coding sequence is TGTGCCTGGAGTGTCGCTAACTATGGCTACACCTTC. This sequence encodes CAWSVANYGYTF.

The V gene is TRBV3-1 (or the pseudogene TRBV3-2), the J gene TRBJ2-7; the match to TRBD1 covers 10 bases. The CDR3 is 15 amino acids. Germline CDR1 reads LGHDT; CDR2 reads YNNKEL (reference sequence). V was pared by 2 bases and J by 6 bases, with 7 bases of the junction left unmatched. The CDR3 region is CASSQQPGQGSEQYF. The CDR3 nucleotides read TGTGCCAGCAGCCAACAACCGGGACAGGGGAGCGAGCAGTACTTC.

The V call is TRBV7-2, the J call TRBJ2-7, with a tentative D call TRBD1 (6 bases). The germline V and J ends were trimmed by 1 base and 2 bases, with 9 bases remaining between them. The V gene's germline CDR1 is SGHTA and CDR2 FQGNSA. The length of the CDR3 is 14 residues. Written as DNA, the CDR3 is TGTGCCAGCAGCTTAGGTGGGGGCCCCTACGAGCAGTACTTC. Translated: CASSLGGGPYEQYF.

The rearrangement links TRBV27 to TRBJ1-1; D unresolved. Looked up from germline, CDR1 is MNHEY and CDR2 is SMNVEV (reference sequence). V was clipped by 3 bases and J by 0 bases, with 5 bases between them. The CDR3 has 13 residues. CDR3 nucleotide sequence: TGTGCCAGCAGTTTCCGGTTGAACACTGAAGCTTTCTTT. This gives the protein CASSFRLNTEAFF.

This sequence joins TRBV7-2 and TRBJ2-1; perhaps TRBD2 as D (6 bases). The germline V gene encodes CDR1 SGHTA and CDR2 FQGNSA. V lost 1 base and J lost 7, with 11 bases in between. This CDR3 has 14 residues. CDR3 amino acids: CASSLVVGGNEQFF. CDR3 nucleotides: TGTGCCAGCAGCTTAGTCGTGGGGGGTAATGAGCAGTTCTTC.

V and J are TRBV10-3 and TRBJ1-5; 7 bases match TRBD1. This CDR3 has 14 residues. Germline CDR1 reads ENHRY; CDR2 reads SYGVKD. V shed 2 bases, J shed 9 bases, and the junction held 7 bases outside the gene matches. The CDR3 sequence: CAISEGQGGRPQHF. The DNA of the CDR3 is TGTGCCATCAGTGAGGGCCAGGGGGGAAGGCCCCAGCATTTT.

The rearrangement uses TRBV10-3 and TRBJ1-1, with D unresolved. The germline CDR1 and CDR2 sequences are ENHRY and SYGVKD. V lost 3 bases to trimming and J lost 2 bases, with 13 bases between them. The CDR3 spans 15 residues. The CDR3 DNA reads TGTGCCATCAGTGAACGGGCCGGGATAAACACTGAAGCTTTCTTT. This codes for CAISERAGINTEAFF.

The rearrangement uses TRBV5-4 and TRBJ1-2; D is perhaps TRBD1 (5 bases). V was clipped by 0 bases and J by 5 bases, with 11 bases between them. Germline lookup yields CDR1 SGHNT and CDR2 YYREEE (reference sequence). CDR3 length equals 14 residues. This chain's CDR3 is CASSLGQSGYGYTF. As DNA, the CDR3 is TGTGCCAGCAGCTTGGGACAGTCTGGGTATGGCTACACCTTC.

The chain couples TRBV5-1 to TRBJ1-4, with 8 bases identical to TRBD1. Germline V gives CDR1 SGHRS, CDR2 YFSETQ. This CDR3 is built from 17 residues. With 2 bases clipped from V and 0 bases from J, the junction kept 6 bases outside the gene matches. The CDR3 region has the DNA TGCGCCAGCAGCTTAGGGACAGGACCTGCAACTAATGAAAAACTGTTTTTT. Translation: CASSLGTGPATNEKLFF.

The V call is TRBV6-5, the J call TRBJ1-2, with D hard to call. The V gene lost 5 bases and the J gene lost 0 bases, with 13 bases spanning the gap. This CDR3 has 15 residues. CDR1 and CDR2 (germline): MNHEY, SVGAGI. The CDR3 loop reads CASSPKGLPNYGYTF. Written as DNA, the CDR3 is TGTGCCAGCAGTCCGAAAGGGCTTCCTAACTATGGCTACACCTTC.

This rearrangement joins TRBV5-1 to TRBJ1-1; 7 nucleotides align to TRBD1. There are 13 residues in the CDR3. Per germline, CDR1 SGHRS and CDR2 YFSETQ. Unmatched junction bases numbered 4, after V lost 1 base and J lost 7 bases. The CDR3 DNA reads TGCGCCAGCAGCTTGTATCAGGGGGTTGAAGCTTTCTTT. As protein: CASSLYQGVEAFF.